These T cell receptor beta chains were read from a single sample in a study of shared clonotypes between healthy human individuals. Clones were sequenced by immunoSEQ multiplex PCR, and TCRdb holds only the in-frame ones, with some missing. The repertoire holds over 1.5 million clones, 95% to 99% seen once, with approximately 0.44% in the top ten. Sequencing was carried out using naive CD4+ T cells sorted from blood. These receptors were taken from a man younger than 40 in good health. Each CDR3 is given with its conserved first and last residue. D genes are given only for firm matches. Clone sizes are given selectively: once, few, many, or a class where the clone is expanded.

d_call: .; clone_size: .; j_call: TRBJ2-5; v_call: TRBV7-8; cdr3_nt: TGTGCCAGCAGCTCAAGTCCCAGGGGACAAGAGACCCAGTACTTC; cdr3_aa: CASSSSPRGQETQYF
d_call: .; clone_size: .; j_call: TRBJ2-7; v_call: TRBV6-5; cdr3_nt: TGTGCCAGCGCAGTGATAGCGGACTCCTACGAGCAGTACTTC; cdr3_aa: CASAVIADSYEQYF
d_call: TRBD1; clone_size: .; j_call: TRBJ2-5; v_call: TRBV29-1; cdr3_nt: TGCAGTTCGTTAAGGGACAGTAAAGAGACCCAGTACTTC; cdr3_aa: CSSLRDSKETQYF
d_call: .; clone_size: .; j_call: TRBJ2-3; v_call: TRBV5-1; cdr3_nt: TGCGCCAGCAGCTTCTCCGGAGGAGGCACAGATACGCAGTATTTT; cdr3_aa: CASSFSGGGTDTQYF
d_call: .; clone_size: .; j_call: TRBJ2-5; v_call: TRBV6-6; cdr3_nt: TGTGCCAGCAGTTACGACGGTCAAGAGACCCAGTACTTC; cdr3_aa: CASSYDGQETQYF
d_call: TRBD2; clone_size: once; j_call: TRBJ2-3; v_call: TRBV28; cdr3_nt: TGTGCCAGCAGTTTAAGGGTGCGCGGGAGGGCCGGAACAGATACGCAGTATTTT; cdr3_aa: CASSLRVRGRAGTDTQYF
d_call: .; clone_size: .; j_call: TRBJ2-7; v_call: TRBV7-6; cdr3_nt: TGTGCCAGCAGCTTAGCGATTACGCGGGTGGGGGGCCTCGAGCAGTACTTC; cdr3_aa: CASSLAITRVGGLEQYF
d_call: TRBD2; clone_size: .; j_call: TRBJ2-1; v_call: TRBV6-5; cdr3_nt: TGTGCCAGCAGCAACGGAGCGGGAGGGCCTAGTGAGCAGTTCTTC; cdr3_aa: CASSNGAGGPSEQFF
d_call: .; clone_size: .; j_call: TRBJ1-1; v_call: TRBV6-5; cdr3_nt: TGTGCCAGCAGGCCAGATCGGACGAACACTGAAGCTTTCTTT; cdr3_aa: CASRPDRTNTEAFF
d_call: .; clone_size: .; j_call: TRBJ2-2; v_call: TRBV10-1; cdr3_nt: TGCGCCAGCAGGGGGAGATCCGGGGAGCTGTTTTTT; cdr3_aa: CASRGRSGELFF
d_call: TRBD2; clone_size: .; j_call: TRBJ2-1; v_call: TRBV18; cdr3_nt: TGTGCCAGCTCACTGGGACTAGCGGGAGGCAATGAGCAGTTCTTC; cdr3_aa: CASSLGLAGGNEQFF
d_call: .; clone_size: .; j_call: TRBJ2-7; v_call: TRBV5-1; cdr3_nt: TGCGCCAGCAGCTTGGAGGTCAGGAGAGCCTACGAGCAGTACTTC; cdr3_aa: CASSLEVRRAYEQYF
d_call: TRBD1; clone_size: .; j_call: TRBJ1-2; v_call: TRBV30; cdr3_nt: TGTGCCTACCCGGGACAGGGTGGCTACACCTTC; cdr3_aa: CAYPGQGGYTF
d_call: TRBD1; clone_size: .; j_call: TRBJ1-1; v_call: TRBV6-5; cdr3_nt: TGTGCCAGCAGTTTGACACAGGGGTTGGGGAACACTGAAGCTTTCTTT; cdr3_aa: CASSLTQGLGNTEAFF
d_call: .; clone_size: once; j_call: TRBJ2-1; v_call: TRBV2; cdr3_nt: TGTGCCAGCAAACGAATCGCTAGGGGCTCCTACAATGAGCAGTTCTTC; cdr3_aa: CASKRIARGSYNEQFF
d_call: .; clone_size: .; j_call: TRBJ1-2; v_call: TRBV7-8; cdr3_nt: TGTGCCAGCAGCCAAGGGCGCGAGGTTGGCTACACCTTC; cdr3_aa: CASSQGREVGYTF
d_call: .; clone_size: .; j_call: TRBJ2-7; v_call: TRBV2; cdr3_nt: TGTGCCAGCAGTGAGAAAGCAATGGGCGTTTACGAGCAGTACTTC; cdr3_aa: CASSEKAMGVYEQYF
d_call: .; clone_size: .; j_call: TRBJ2-3; v_call: TRBV2; cdr3_nt: TGTGCCAGCAGTGTCAGCGGGTCGGGGGCAACAGATACGCAGTATTTT; cdr3_aa: CASSVSGSGATDTQYF
d_call: .; clone_size: .; j_call: TRBJ2-7; v_call: TRBV28; cdr3_nt: TGTGCCAGCAGTTTAATGACCTACGAGCAGTACTTC; cdr3_aa: CASSLMTYEQYF
d_call: TRBD1; clone_size: .; j_call: TRBJ2-7; v_call: TRBV18; cdr3_nt: TGTGCCAGCTCACCATCTCGGGACAGGGTCTACGAGCAGTACTTC; cdr3_aa: CASSPSRDRVYEQYF
d_call: .; clone_size: .; j_call: TRBJ1-1; v_call: TRBV14; cdr3_nt: TGTGCCAGCAGCGCCGATAGGGACTGGGGCACTGAAGCTTTCTTT; cdr3_aa: CASSADRDWGTEAFF
d_call: .; clone_size: .; j_call: TRBJ2-5; v_call: TRBV2; cdr3_nt: TGTGCCAGCAGACCGGGACTTGAGACCCAGTACTTC; cdr3_aa: CASRPGLETQYF
d_call: .; clone_size: once; j_call: TRBJ1-2; v_call: TRBV2; cdr3_nt: TGTGCCAGCATGGTCCGCCAGGGCGGTTATGGCTACACCTTC; cdr3_aa: CASMVRQGGYGYTF
d_call: TRBD1; clone_size: .; j_call: TRBJ1-5; v_call: TRBV7-8; cdr3_nt: TGTGCCAGCAGCTTAACTCCGGGACAGGGGGCGCGTCAGCCCCAGCATTTT; cdr3_aa: CASSLTPGQGARQPQHF
d_call: TRBD1; clone_size: .; j_call: TRBJ2-7; v_call: TRBV5-4; cdr3_nt: TGTGCCAGCAGCTTGGGGCAGGGGGCTCTTATAGGTGAGCAGTACTTC; cdr3_aa: CASSLGQGALIGEQYF
d_call: .; clone_size: .; j_call: TRBJ2-5; v_call: TRBV6-1; cdr3_nt: TGTGCCAGCAGGGAACTGGGACCTCATCTTGCGACCCAGTACTTC; cdr3_aa: CASRELGPHLATQYF
d_call: .; clone_size: once; j_call: TRBJ1-1; v_call: TRBV2; cdr3_nt: TGTGCCAGCAGCAGGACACCGAACACTGAAGCTTTCTTT; cdr3_aa: CASSRTPNTEAFF
d_call: .; clone_size: .; j_call: TRBJ2-1; v_call: TRBV5-1; cdr3_nt: TGCGCCAGCAGCAACTCCGGGACACCCGAAAATGAGCAGTTCTTC; cdr3_aa: CASSNSGTPENEQFF
d_call: .; clone_size: .; j_call: TRBJ2-7; v_call: TRBV6-1; cdr3_nt: TGTGCCAGCAGTGAATGGGGGCAGGCCGCCTACGAGCAGTACTTC; cdr3_aa: CASSEWGQAAYEQYF
d_call: .; clone_size: .; j_call: TRBJ1-1; v_call: TRBV28; cdr3_nt: TGTGCCACCGTCCTCCACCATAACACTGAAGCTTTCTTT; cdr3_aa: CATVLHHNTEAFF
d_call: TRBD1; clone_size: once; j_call: TRBJ2-7; v_call: TRBV7-2; cdr3_nt: TGTGCCAGCAGCTCAGCCGGGACAGGGGTCGAGCAGTACTTC; cdr3_aa: CASSSAGTGVEQYF
d_call: .; clone_size: .; j_call: TRBJ2-5; v_call: TRBV5-1; cdr3_nt: TGCGCCAGCAGCTCAGCGGCAGGGTTTGTAGAGACCCAGTACTTC; cdr3_aa: CASSSAAGFVETQYF
d_call: TRBD1; clone_size: .; j_call: TRBJ2-7; v_call: TRBV6-1; cdr3_nt: TGTGCCAGCACGCGACAGGGACGTGAGCAGTACTTC; cdr3_aa: CASTRQGREQYF
d_call: .; clone_size: .; j_call: TRBJ2-1; v_call: TRBV21-1; cdr3_nt: TGTGCCAGCACCGGGAAGCGGGGCTCCTACAATGAGCAGTTCTTC; cdr3_aa: CASTGKRGSYNEQFF
d_call: .; clone_size: .; j_call: TRBJ1-3; v_call: TRBV19; cdr3_nt: TGTGCCAGTTCAAGGGACACGGCCTCTGGAAACACCATATATTTT; cdr3_aa: CASSRDTASGNTIYF
d_call: TRBD2; clone_size: once; j_call: TRBJ2-7; v_call: TRBV9; cdr3_nt: TGTGCCAGCAGCGTAGCTGGTCGGCGGGAGGGCCTCTACGAGCAGTACTTC; cdr3_aa: CASSVAGRREGLYEQYF
d_call: TRBD2; clone_size: .; j_call: TRBJ2-3; v_call: TRBV7-8; cdr3_nt: TGTGCCAGCAGCTTAAAGCGGGAGGTCTTGGATACGCAGTATTTT; cdr3_aa: CASSLKREVLDTQYF
d_call: .; clone_size: .; j_call: TRBJ2-3; v_call: TRBV7-6; cdr3_nt: TGTGCCAGCAGCTTAGGAGCGGCTCGGCCCACAGATACGCAGTATTTT; cdr3_aa: CASSLGAARPTDTQYF
d_call: TRBD1; clone_size: .; j_call: TRBJ1-1; v_call: TRBV18; cdr3_nt: TGTGCCAGCTCACCAGTCAGGGGGGGTGTTGAAGCTTTCTTT; cdr3_aa: CASSPVRGGVEAFF
d_call: .; clone_size: .; j_call: TRBJ2-7; v_call: TRBV15; cdr3_nt: TGTGCCACCAGCAGAGAGTATCAGTACGAGCAGTACTTC; cdr3_aa: CATSREYQYEQYF
d_call: .; clone_size: once; j_call: TRBJ1-3; v_call: TRBV9; cdr3_nt: TGTGCCAGCAGCGTAGGGGACGGTGGAAACACCATATATTTT; cdr3_aa: CASSVGDGGNTIYF